Listed below are T cell receptor beta chains from one sample, sequenced in a study of patients and donors after allogeneic stem cell transplantation. TCRdb reprocessed the RT-PCR reads with MiXCR, giving one entry per CDR3 protein. The table has 200,000 to 250,000 distinct CDR3 sequences, about 14% seen once. The source material was blood, either unsorted or a sorted T cell fraction (not recorded which). The source of these receptors is a human donor who was either an allogeneic HSCT recipient or a stem cell or donor lymphocyte infusion donor (not recorded which). It is not recorded whose cells these are; they may come from a transplant donor. Both conserved end residues are part of each CDR3. A D gene is named only where the DNA matches it firmly. The size of a clone is reported for some rows only, either as once, few or many, or as a class for expanded clones.

TRBV5-4	-	-	TRBJ1-1	TGTGCCAGCTTCAGGGCCAGCGCGGGGAACACTGAAGCTTTCTTT	CASFRASAGNTEAFF
TRBV3-1	-	many	TRBJ2-5	TGTGCCAGCAGCCAAACGGAGCAGACCCAGTACTTC	CASSQTEQTQYF
TRBV5-1	TRBD2	few	TRBJ2-3	TGCGCCAGCAGACCGGCCGCTAGCGGGAAGGATACGCAGTATTTT	CASRPAASGKDTQYF
TRBV3-1	-	-	TRBJ2-3	TGTGCCAGCAGCCAAGACAGCCAAGCATTTTCTAGCACAGATACGCAGTATTTT	CASSQDSQAFSSTDTQYF
TRBV20-1	-	-	TRBJ2-2	TGCAGTGCTAGTCGGCAGGCGAACACCGGGGAGCTGTTTTTT	CSASRQANTGELFF
TRBV20-1	TRBD1	-	TRBJ1-1	TGCAGTGCTAAGACAGGGACCACTGAAGCTTTCTTT	CSAKTGTTEAFF
TRBV29-1	-	-	TRBJ2-1	TGCAGCGTTAACACAGGGCTGTACAATGAGCAGTTCTTC	CSVNTGLYNEQFF
TRBV9	TRBD1	many	TRBJ2-2	TGTGCCAGCAGCGGCGCTCCGGGACAGGGGAGGGCCGGGGAGCTGTTTTTT	CASSGAPGQGRAGELFF
TRBV29-1	-	few	TRBJ1-4	TGCAGCGTTGAAGATCGGGGGCAGGGAGGTGAAAAACTGTTTTTT	CSVEDRGQGGEKLFF
TRBV20-1	TRBD2	few	TRBJ2-7	TGCAGTGCTCCGGGACTAGCGTCCGTCGAGCAGTACTTC	CSAPGLASVEQYF
TRBV4-3	-	once	TRBJ1-4	TGCGCCAGCAGCCCCGGGGTACTCGAAGGTAATGAAAAACTGTTTTTT	CASSPGVLEGNEKLFF
TRBV24-1	-	many	TRBJ2-2	TGTGCCACCGCACCGGGACAAAACACCGGGGAGCTGTTTTTT	CATAPGQNTGELFF
TRBV5-1	-	-	TRBJ1-3	TGCGCCAGCAGCTTGGATGTAGGACTCTCTGGAAACACCATATATTTT	CASSLDVGLSGNTIYF
TRBV12-3/TRBV12-4	-	few	TRBJ1-3	TGTGCCAGCAGTTCGCCTTTGATAGGGGGAGGGGGAAACACCATATATTTT	CASSSPLIGGGGNTIYF
TRBV6-2/TRBV6-3	-	many	TRBJ2-7	TGTGCCAGCAGTTACTTGCAGAGGGGGAAGTACGAGCAGTACTTC	CASSYLQRGKYEQYF
TRBV15	-	many	TRBJ2-5	TGTGCCACCAGCAGAGATTTCCCGAGGGGCCAAGAGACCCAGTACTTC	CATSRDFPRGQETQYF
TRBV4-3	TRBD2	-	TRBJ2-1	TGCGCCAGCAGCCAAGAACGGACTAGCGGGGTCAGGGACTCCTACAATGAGCAGTTCTTC	CASSQERTSGVRDSYNEQFF
TRBV21-1	-	few	TRBJ1-2	TGTGCCAGCAGCAAACCGGTTCCCCGATATGGCTACACCTTC	CASSKPVPRYGYTF
TRBV5-1	-	many	TRBJ1-6	TGCGCCAGCAGCACCACGGTCTCAGGACCCCTCCACTTT	CASSTTVSGPLHF
TRBV10-3	TRBD2	few	TRBJ2-1	TGTGCCATCAGTGAGTCAGGATCTCGGGTACTAGCGGGACCCAATGAGCAGTTCTTC	CAISESGSRVLAGPNEQFF
TRBV18	-	-	TRBJ2-5	TGTGCCAGCTCACCTCCTCGTACTTCCGAAGAGACCCAGTACTTC	CASSPPRTSEETQYF
TRBV12-3/TRBV12-4	-	many	TRBJ1-1	TGTGCCAGCAGCGAGACGGGGGGCAGGTTCACTGAAGCTTTCTTT	CASSETGGRFTEAFF
TRBV5-1	TRBD1	-	TRBJ1-1	TGCGCCAGCAGCTTTACAGGGGAGTACACTGAAGCTTTCTTT	CASSFTGEYTEAFF
TRBV29-1	-	few	TRBJ1-1	TGCAGCGTTGAGACAGGTCAGAACACTGAAGCTTTCTTT	CSVETGQNTEAFF